These 10 T cell receptor beta chains were all obtained from the same sample, sequenced in a study of read filtering for tumor transcriptome and immune sequencing. Molecular barcoded adaptors covering alpha/delta and beta/gamma chains were used on roughly 370 ng RNA. A single record per CDR3 protein comes from TCRdb applying MiXCR to the reads. This sample yields 100,000 to 150,000 distinct CDR3 sequences, of which roughly 13% are seen a single time; about 10% belongs to the top ten. The source material was a population of CD138-negative cells sorted from bone marrow. These receptor sequences come from a donor aged 40 or over with multiple myeloma.

This clonotype was counted ten times or more. The rearrangement joins TRBV6-1 to TRBJ2-1, with D possibly TRBD1 on 6 matching bases. V was pared by 5 bases and J by 2 bases, with 13 bases between. The CDR3 runs 15 residues. Germline V gene data show CDR1 as MNHNS and CDR2 as SASEGT. The DNA for the CDR3 is TGTGCCAGCAGTACCGACAGGTTCGCCTACAATGAGCAGTTCTTC. Amino acid sequence: CASSTDRFAYNEQFF.

This clonotype occurred many times. This rearrangement joins TRBV27 to TRBJ2-7; D gene uncertain. Germline V gene lookup returns CDR1 MNHEY and CDR2 SMNVEV (reference sequence). V was clipped by 3 bases and J by 6 bases, with 12 bases between them. This CDR3 comprises 13 residues. CDR3 in amino acids: CASSLEGISEQYF. CDR3 in DNA: TGTGCCAGCAGTTTGGAAGGGATCAGCGAGCAGTACTTC.

This clonotype was counted many times. V and J are TRBV7-3 and TRBJ2-1, with 9 nucleotides matching TRBD2. Germline CDR1 reads SGHTA; CDR2 reads FQGTGA. Germline trimming cut 2 bases from V and 5 bases from J; bases unmatched to any gene: 4. The CDR3 covers 15 residues. The chain's CDR3 is CASSLGSSGNNEQFF. DNA for the CDR3: TGTGCCAGCAGCTTAGGGTCTAGCGGGAACAATGAGCAGTTCTTC.

This clonotype appeared many times. The chain carries TRBV12-5 and TRBJ2-3, with a weak D call TRBD2 (7 bases). Per the germline V gene, CDR1 is LGHNT and CDR2 is FRNRAP. V lost 6 bases to trimming and J lost 6 bases, with 13 bases between them. This CDR3 has 13 residues. The CDR3 DNA reads as TGTGCTAGTGGAACAGGGAGGGAGGATACGCAGTATTTT. Translating gives CASGTGREDTQYF. The full variable domain, completed using reference TRBV12-5 and TRBJ2-3, is DARVTQTPRHKVTEMGQEVTMRCQPILGHNTVFWYRQTMMQGLELLAYFRNRAPLDDSGMPKDRFSAEMPDATLATLKIQPSEPRDSAVYFCASGTGREDTQYFGPGTRLTVL.

This clonotype came up many times. This sequence joins TRBV10-3 and TRBJ2-3, with D maybe TRBD2 (7 bases). The CDR3 loop spans 16 amino acids. Deletions cut 2 bases from V and 10 bases from J, with 22 bases between. Germline-derived CDR1 and CDR2 are ENHRY and SYGVKD. CDR3 nucleotides: TGTGCCATCAGTGAGGCAGGGGTGACAAGTGGGAGGGCGCAGTATTTT. Translation: CAISEAGVTSGRAQYF.

This clonotype appeared many times. The V gene is TRBV12-3 or TRBV12-4, the J gene TRBJ2-3; D unclear. The CDR3 covers 12 residues. V was trimmed by 3 bases and J by 2 bases, leaving 3 bases between them. Here the CDR3 DNA reads TGTGCCAGCAGTTTTCACACAGATACGCAGTATTTT. It yields the protein CASSFHTDTQYF.

There are many counts of this clonotype. CDR3 sequence: CSVDRSANYGYTF. DNA of the CDR3: TGCAGCGTTGACAGGAGCGCTAACTATGGCTACACCTTC. This chain uses TRBV29-1 with TRBJ1-2, with D uncertain. The germline V gene encodes CDR1 SQVTM and CDR2 ANQGSEA. The CDR3 has 13 residues. Between the trimmed V and J ends, which lost 3 bases and 0 bases, there was a span of 8 bases.

This clonotype was counted many times. The chain couples TRBV4-2 to TRBJ2-6, with D perhaps TRBD1 (6 bases). V lost 0 bases, J lost 0 bases, and 12 bases lay in between. Germline CDR1 and CDR2: LGHNA and YNFKEQ. The CDR3 runs to 18 residues. CDR3 protein: CASSQEPTGISGANVLTF. The DNA for the CDR3 is TGTGCCAGCAGCCAAGAGCCCACAGGGATCTCTGGGGCCAACGTCCTGACTTTC.

This clonotype was counted ten times or more. The V and J genes are TRBV3-1 and TRBJ2-1, with 11 bases that match TRBD2. Germline values: CDR1 LGHDT, CDR2 YNNKEL (reference sequence). CDR3 size: 15 residues. V shed 6 bases and J 9 bases; nucleotides not matched to a gene: 10. CDR3 amino acids: CASRLGLAGESEQFF. The CDR3 DNA follows: TGTGCCAGCAGACTCGGACTAGCGGGTGAAAGTGAGCAGTTCTTC.

Worth noting for this clonotype: A single base separates this from a much larger clone, so it may be a read error. This chain uses TRBV2 with TRBJ2-2; D unclear. V was shortened by 10 bases and J by 2 bases, with 14 bases between the two germline ends. In germline, CDR1 is SNHLY, CDR2 FYNNEI. The CDR3 totals 14 residues. The CDR3 nucleotides read TGTGCCATCCTCCGGATCACCAACACCGGGGAGCTGTTTTTT. Encoded protein: CAILRITNTGELFF. Variable domain in full (rest from reference TRBV2 and TRBJ2-2): EPEVTQTPSHQVTQMGQEVILRCVPISNHLYFYWYRQILGQKVEFLVSFYNNEISEKSEIFDDQFSVERPDGSNFTLKIRSTKLEDSAMYFCAILRITNTGELFFGEGSRLTVL.